The 10 T cell receptor beta chains reported below all come from one sample, sequenced in a study of blood T cells in healthy people across ages. Using a J-beta primer mix together with a sample-barcoded 5' primer, a second PCR was run for roughly 7 to 11 cycles. MiXCR was run by TCRdb on the 5' RACE reads, yielding one entry per CDR3 protein. This sample has 540,000 or so distinct CDR3 sequences, with around 48% found just once. The sample taken for sequencing was blood. These receptors all come from an older man in good health.

J is TRBJ2-7 and V is TRBV29-1, with D unresolved. The CDR3 totals 13 residues. Per the germline V gene, CDR1 is SQVTM and CDR2 is ANQGSEA. With 6 bases removed from V and 4 bases from J, the gap between germline ends came to 16 bases. CDR3 DNA sequence: TGCAGCGTCCTCAGGAACCTGGGGTACGAGCAGTACTTC. It translates to CSVLRNLGYEQYF.

V and J are TRBV11-2 and TRBJ2-7; 7 positions agree with TRBD1. The CDR3 sequence is 14 residues long. The V gene end was trimmed by 6 bases and the J gene end by 4 bases; junction bases not matched to a gene: 9. Germline CDR1 is SGHAT and CDR2 is FQNNGV. CDR3 bases: TGTGCCAGCAGTAGAGGGGGCTTGGATTACGAGCAGTACTTC. This codes for CASSRGGLDYEQYF.

This chain links TRBV20-1 with TRBJ1-6; D gene uncertain. Germline CDR1 DFQATT, CDR2 SNEGSKA (reference sequence). CDR3 length equals 15 residues. V was cut by 2 bases and J by 7 bases, with 15 bases left in between. The CDR3 DNA reads TGCAGTGCTAGAAGGGCACCGGCGAACAATTCACCCCTCCACTTT. This codes for CSARRAPANNSPLHF.

J is TRBJ1-1 and V is TRBV3-1; 10 nucleotides line up with TRBD1. Germline-derived CDR1 and CDR2 are LGHDT and YNNKEL (reference sequence). CDR3 length: 15 amino acids. Unmatched junction bases numbered 5, after V lost 4 bases and J lost 3 bases. DNA for the CDR3: TGTGCCAGCAGCCCGGGACAGGGGATTGACACTGAAGCTTTCTTT. Protein: CASSPGQGIDTEAFF. Based on the CDR3 plus reference TRBV3-1 and TRBJ1-1, the full variable domain is DTAVSQTPKYLVTQMGNDKSIKCEQNLGHDTMYWYKQDSKKFLKIMFSYNNKELIINETVPNRFSPKSPDKAHLNLHINSLELGDSAVYFCASSPGQGIDTEAFFGQGTRLTVV.

This chain connects TRBV28 to TRBJ2-1; 9 positions agree with TRBD2. V gave up 6 bases and J gave up 6 bases; unmatched junction bases: 9. CDR3 length: 15 amino acids. Germline V gives CDR1 MDHEN, CDR2 SYDVKM. This chain's CDR3 is CASSLAGPYTNEQFF. The DNA for the CDR3 is TGTGCCAGCAGCCTAGCGGGACCGTATACCAATGAGCAGTTCTTC.

This chain joins TRBV7-3 and TRBJ2-3, with D possibly matching TRBD2 (6 bases). Per germline, CDR1 SGHTA and CDR2 FQGTGA. This CDR3 is 15 amino acids long. Trimming took off 7 bases at V and 5 bases at J, with 19 bases between the two ends. The CDR3 loop reads CASKSNSGLGDTQYF. The CDR3 DNA sequence: TGTGCCAGCAAGTCGAATAGCGGATTAGGAGATACGCAGTATTTT.

V usage is TRBV2 and J usage is TRBJ2-5; D is undetermined. The V and J ends lost 8 bases and 5 bases respectively, with 18 bases between them. In germline, CDR1 is SNHLY, CDR2 FYNNEI. CDR3 length: 14 amino acids. CDR3 in amino acids: CASHLGRNSETQYF. The CDR3 DNA follows: TGTGCCAGCCACCTCGGACGCAACTCCGAGACCCAGTACTTC.

The chain couples TRBV29-1 to TRBJ2-5; D not resolved. The CDR3 sequence is 12 residues long. Germline CDR1 and CDR2: SQVTM and ANQGSEA. Between the trimmed V and J ends, which lost 4 bases and 5 bases, there was a span of 11 bases. The CDR3 DNA reads as TGCAGCGTTGTTCACCTGGAGGAGACCCAGTACTTC. Translation: CSVVHLEETQYF.

V and J are TRBV20-1 and TRBJ1-2, with D hard to call. The CDR3 spans 13 residues. Germline CDR1 DFQATT, CDR2 SNEGSKA (reference sequence). V was trimmed by 3 bases and J by 2 bases, leaving 10 bases between them. CDR3 loop: CSASKQTNYGYTF. The CDR3 DNA follows: TGCAGTGCTAGCAAGCAAACCAACTATGGCTACACCTTC.

The chain uses TRBV24-1 and TRBJ2-1, with 11 bases aligning to TRBD2. This CDR3 is built from 17 residues. Germline CDR1 KGHDR, CDR2 SFDVKD. The trim removed 2 bases at V and 2 bases at J, leaving 4 bases unmatched. Written as DNA, the CDR3 is TGTGCCACCAGTGATTCCCCACTAGCGGGAGCCTACAATGAGCAGTTCTTC. Protein: CATSDSPLAGAYNEQFF.